The rows below give T cell receptor beta chains drawn from one sample of a study of T cell responses to AZD1222 COVID-19 vaccine. Sequencing used immunoSEQ multiplex PCR; TCRdb keeps in-frame clones, though not all of them. Among 60,000 to 75,000 clones listed, about 85% were seen once. Material: peripheral blood, obtained on day 0 of AZD1222 vaccination. Receptor source: an adult in good health. Both conserved end residues are part of each CDR3. D genes are given only for firm matches. Clone size is given for some rows only: seen once, a few or many times, or a class if the clone is expanded.

J gene | V gene | clone size | D gene | CDR3 protein | CDR3 DNA
TRBJ1-2 | TRBV3-1/TRBV3-2 | few | . | CASSPSILGNYGYTF | TGTGCCAGCAGCCCGTCTATCCTCGGGAACTATGGCTACACCTTC
TRBJ1-6 | TRBV2 | . | . | CASRLQGDSPLHF | TGTGCCAGCAGACTACAGGGAGACTCACCCCTCCACTTT
TRBJ1-2 | TRBV6-5 | . | . | CASRDPRTTMAGYTF | TGTGCCAGCAGGGACCCCCGAACTACGATGGCTGGCTACACCTTC
TRBJ1-1 | TRBV6-4 | . | . | CASSDSWQNTEAFF | TGTGCCAGCAGTGACTCGTGGCAGAACACTGAAGCTTTCTTT
TRBJ1-3 | TRBV11-3 | . | . | CASSFGQHSAGGNTIYF | TGTGCCAGCAGCTTTGGACAGCACTCGGCGGGCGGAAACACCATATATTTT
TRBJ1-6 | TRBV3-1/TRBV3-2 | once | . | CASSQIGVDVSPLHF | TGTGCCAGCAGCCAAATAGGGGTGGATGTCTCACCCCTCCACTTT
TRBJ1-2 | TRBV5-1 | . | TRBD1 | CASSLTGEGGYTF | TGCGCCAGCAGCTTGACAGGGGAAGGTGGCTACACCTTC
TRBJ2-1 | TRBV7-7 | . | TRBD2 | CASSYGTTPYNEQFF | TGTGCTAGCAGTTATGGGACTACGCCTTACAATGAGCAGTTCTTC
TRBJ2-3 | TRBV5-4 | . | TRBD2 | CASSSGLAGSGGTDTQYF | TGTGCCAGCAGCTCCGGACTAGCGGGGTCTGGAGGCACAGATACGCAGTATTTT
TRBJ2-3 | TRBV6-6 | . | . | CASSAGVLADTQYF | TGTGCCAGCAGCGCAGGGGTACTGGCAGATACGCAGTATTTT
TRBJ1-2 | TRBV4-1 | . | TRBD1 | CASSQAQGEEGNYGYTF | TGCGCCAGCAGCCAAGCGCAGGGGGAGGAAGGTAACTATGGCTACACCTTC
TRBJ2-7 | TRBV7-9 | . | . | CASSLGSGLGNDEQYF | TGTGCCAGCAGCTTAGGCTCAGGGTTGGGCAATGACGAGCAGTACTTC
TRBJ2-5 | TRBV19 | . | TRBD1 | CASRDRGPETQYF | TGTGCCAGTAGGGACAGGGGGCCGGAGACCCAGTACTTC
TRBJ1-6 | TRBV27 | . | TRBD1 | CASKRTGGGSPLHF | TGTGCCAGCAAGAGGACAGGGGGGGGTTCACCCCTCCACTTT
TRBJ2-1 | TRBV5-4 | . | . | CASSSINNEQFF | TGTGCCAGCAGCTCCATTAACAATGAGCAGTTCTTC
TRBJ1-2 | TRBV20-1 | . | . | CSANHIRGYTF | TGCAGTGCTAATCACATCAGAGGCTACACCTTC
TRBJ1-1 | TRBV9 | . | . | CASSVAGGDTEAFF | TGTGCCAGCAGCGTAGCGGGGGGGGACACTGAAGCTTTCTTT
TRBJ2-7 | TRBV6-1 | . | TRBD2 | CASSEQASGGVAYF | TGTGCCAGCAGTGAGCAAGCTAGCGGGGGTGTGGCGTACTTC
TRBJ1-2 | TRBV28 | . | . | CASSVSRTEFFYGYTF | TGTGCCAGCAGTGTTAGCCGGACAGAGTTTTTCTATGGCTACACCTTC
TRBJ1-4 | TRBV28 | . | . | CASSLSGQGEKLFF | TGTGCCAGCAGTTTGTCTGGCCAGGGTGAAAAACTGTTTTTT
TRBJ1-1 | TRBV5-1 | . | TRBD1 | CASSFRAGGSGTEAFF | TGCGCCAGCAGCTTTCGGGCAGGGGGCTCGGGCACTGAAGCTTTCTTT
TRBJ1-2 | TRBV15 | . | . | CATSGVGTGRGYTF | TGTGCCACCAGCGGGGTTGGTACAGGGCGCGGCTACACCTTC
TRBJ2-1 | TRBV19 | . | . | CASSKYRNNEQFF | TGTGCCAGTAGTAAATACAGGAACAATGAGCAGTTCTTC
TRBJ1-5 | TRBV19 | . | . | CASESRGAQHF | TGTGCCAGTGAGTCGCGAGGGGCCCAGCATTTT
TRBJ1-5 | TRBV6-2/TRBV6-3 | . | . | CASSLGFHQPQHF | TGTGCCAGCAGTTTGGGTTTTCATCAGCCCCAGCATTTT
TRBJ1-6 | TRBV5-4 | . | . | CASSSSRRGDLHF | TGTGCCAGCAGCTCGAGCCGCCGGGGGGACCTCCACTTT
TRBJ2-7 | TRBV7-2 | few | TRBD2 | CASSPWTSGAYEQYF | TGTGCCAGCAGCCCATGGACTAGCGGGGCCTACGAGCAGTACTTC
TRBJ2-1 | TRBV5-4 | . | TRBD1 | CASSPEVKGARYEQFF | TGTGCCAGCAGCCCGGAGGTAAAGGGGGCGAGGTATGAGCAGTTCTTC
TRBJ1-2 | TRBV20-1 | . | TRBD1 | CSANRGGYTF | TGCAGTGCTAACAGGGGTGGCTACACCTTC
TRBJ1-6 | TRBV27 | . | . | CASSLRGVGLSLHF | TGTGCCAGCAGTTTAAGGGGTGTGGGACTGTCCCTCCACTTT
TRBJ2-7 | TRBV19 | . | TRBD1 | CASSPRGQNKWNSYEQYF | TGTGCCAGTAGTCCCCGGGGACAGAATAAGTGGAACTCCTACGAGCAGTACTTC
TRBJ1-6 | TRBV19 | once | . | CASSMPQNQNSPLHF | TGTGCCAGTAGTATGCCACAGAATCAGAATTCACCCCTCCACTTT
TRBJ1-2 | TRBV28 | few | . | CASSQRGMDYGYTF | TGTGCCAGCAGCCAGCGGGGTATGGACTATGGCTACACCTTC
TRBJ2-7 | TRBV2 | . | . | CASSEYGQTYEQYF | TGTGCCAGCAGTGAATACGGGCAGACCTACGAGCAGTACTTC
TRBJ2-7 | TRBV6-1 | few | . | CASSEAGGGSYEQYF | TGTGCCAGCAGTGAAGCAGGTGGCGGGTCCTACGAGCAGTACTTC
TRBJ2-7 | TRBV6-2/TRBV6-3 | . | . | CASSSGWPTVSYEQYF | TGTGCCAGCAGTTCGGGCTGGCCCACCGTCTCCTACGAGCAGTACTTC
TRBJ1-1 | TRBV27 | medium-sized | TRBD1 | CASIGQGLTEAFF | TGTGCCAGCATTGGACAGGGGCTCACTGAAGCTTTCTTT
TRBJ1-2 | TRBV29-1 | . | . | CSVEIRGGNYGYTF | TGCAGCGTTGAAATTCGGGGGGGCAACTATGGCTACACCTTC
TRBJ2-2 | TRBV19 | . | TRBD1 | CASSIPLQGVGELFF | TGTGCCAGTAGCATACCACTACAGGGGGTCGGGGAGCTGTTTTTT
TRBJ2-5 | TRBV18 | . | TRBD2 | CASSPGSGGLQETQYF | TGTGCCAGCTCACCCGGGTCGGGGGGACTACAAGAGACCCAGTACTTC